A single sample gave rise to the 10 T cell receptor beta chains below, sequenced in a study of vaccination and CD4 T cells after COVID-19. What these receptors recognize is not known. Time point given: late sampling 161 to 241 days after vaccination in three convalescent patients. The sample's treatment: roughly ten-day PBMC culture with coronavirus spike peptide pools or control peptides (ViraFEST assay). Cultured CD4+ T cells had their DNA profiled by the Oncomine TCR Beta short-read assay. A single record per CDR3 protein comes from TCRdb applying MiXCR to the PCR reads. The sample lists fewer than 30,000 distinct CDR3 sequences; around a third were seen once. The sample consisted of CD4+ T cells from blood, cultured in vitro, taken about 7 months after SARS-CoV-2 vaccination. The receptors were gathered from a human donor who had recovered from COVID-19.

The chain uses TRBV28 and TRBJ1-2; D not resolved. This CDR3 has 15 residues. Germline loops: CDR1 MDHEN, CDR2 SYDVKM. Trimming pared 7 bases from V and 3 bases from J, leaving 18 bases between. The CDR3 bases are TGTGCCAGCACCCCTTCGGCTCTAAGGGACTATGGCTACACCTTC. This gives the protein CASTPSALRDYGYTF.

This clonotype was picked up a small number of times. The gene calls are TRBV4-2 and TRBJ2-3; no clear D gene. V lost 0 bases to trimming and J lost 0 bases, with 7 bases between them. Per the germline V gene, CDR1 is LGHNA and CDR2 is YNFKEQ. CDR3 length equals 15 residues. The CDR3 DNA is TGTGCCAGCAGCCAAGACATTCCTAGCACAGATACGCAGTATTTT. Residues: CASSQDIPSTDTQYF.

This clonotype was detected only a few times. V usage is TRBV19 and J usage is TRBJ1-5; 7 bases agree with TRBD1. Germline CDR1 reads LNHDA; CDR2 reads SQIVND (reference sequence). V was pared by 6 bases and J by 9 bases, with 17 bases of the junction left unmatched. CDR3 size: 16 residues. The CDR3 nucleotides read TGTGCCAGTAGGACCCAAGACAGGGTCGGCACTCGGCCCCAGCATTTT. The encoded protein is CASRTQDRVGTRPQHF.

J is TRBJ1-3 and V is TRBV28, with 10 positions matching TRBD1. This CDR3 comprises 18 residues. The germline gives CDR1 MDHEN, CDR2 SYDVKM. With V trimmed by 5 bases and J by 4 bases, 14 bases remained unmatched. CDR3 residues: CASSPPRPGQGWGNTIYF. The CDR3 DNA reads as TGTGCCAGCAGTCCCCCGAGACCGGGACAGGGGTGGGGAAACACCATATATTTT.

This chain joins TRBV28 and TRBJ1-5, with D unresolved. From germline, CDR1 is MDHEN and CDR2 SYDVKM. The length of the CDR3 is 14 residues. V was cut by 4 bases and J by 1 base, with 8 bases left in between. The CDR3 bases are TGTGCCAGCAGTTCCATGGCGAGCAATCAGCCCCAGCATTTT. Amino acids: CASSSMASNQPQHF.

The chain joins TRBV28 to TRBJ1-5, with D possibly being TRBD1 (6 bases). Germline CDR1 and CDR2: MDHEN and SYDVKM. Trimming pared 3 bases from V and 6 bases from J, leaving 18 bases between. The CDR3 loop spans 16 amino acids. CDR3 loop: CASSLETFRGSQPQHF. The CDR3, as DNA: TGTGCCAGCAGTTTGGAAACATTCAGGGGTTCTCAGCCCCAGCATTTT.

V usage is TRBV20-1 and J usage is TRBJ2-6; 8 nucleotides agree with TRBD2. CDR1 and CDR2 from the germline V gene are DFQATT and SNEGSKA (reference sequence). V lost 6 bases, J lost 4 bases, and 11 bases stayed unmatched. CDR3 length: 16 amino acids. The CDR3 is CSARPAGASGANVLTF. The DNA of the CDR3 is TGCAGTGCCCGGCCAGCGGGGGCGAGCGGGGCCAACGTCCTGACTTTC.

This clonotype was seen more than once but under ten times. The chain couples TRBV6-1 to TRBJ2-1; 8 positions match TRBD2. CDR3 length: 17 amino acids. Trimming removed 7 bases from V and 8 bases from J; junction bases left unmatched: 19. Germline CDR1 is MNHNS and CDR2 is SASEGT. CDR3 sequence reads: CASTAQSGGGGRDEQFF. DNA for the CDR3: TGTGCCAGCACCGCCCAGTCGGGAGGGGGGGGCAGGGATGAGCAGTTCTTC.

This clonotype occurred a few times. This CDR3 reads CASSLVAAAIMNTEAFF. In DNA, the CDR3 is TGTGCCAGCAGCTTAGTTGCAGCAGCGATTATGAACACTGAAGCTTTCTTT. The J gene is TRBJ1-1, the V gene TRBV7-8; D is unresolved. Germline CDR1 reads SGHVS; CDR2 reads FQNEAQ. The CDR3 has 17 amino acids. V lost 1 base, J lost 0 bases, and 15 bases lay in between.

The V and J genes are TRBV5-4 and TRBJ1-6; unclear D gene. The CDR3 is 14 residues long. From germline, CDR1 is SGHNT and CDR2 YYREEE (reference sequence). V was shortened by 4 bases and J by 3 bases, with 8 bases between the two germline ends. CDR3 in DNA: TGTGCCAGCAGCGCCCGGGACTATAATTCACCCCTCCACTTT. As protein: CASSARDYNSPLHF. Variable domain in full (rest from reference TRBV5-4 and TRBJ1-6): ETGVTQSPTHLIKTRGQQVTLRCSSQSGHNTVSWYQQALGQGPQFIFQYYREEENGRGNFPPRFSGLQFPNYSSELNVNALELDDSALYLCASSARDYNSPLHFGNGTRLTVT.